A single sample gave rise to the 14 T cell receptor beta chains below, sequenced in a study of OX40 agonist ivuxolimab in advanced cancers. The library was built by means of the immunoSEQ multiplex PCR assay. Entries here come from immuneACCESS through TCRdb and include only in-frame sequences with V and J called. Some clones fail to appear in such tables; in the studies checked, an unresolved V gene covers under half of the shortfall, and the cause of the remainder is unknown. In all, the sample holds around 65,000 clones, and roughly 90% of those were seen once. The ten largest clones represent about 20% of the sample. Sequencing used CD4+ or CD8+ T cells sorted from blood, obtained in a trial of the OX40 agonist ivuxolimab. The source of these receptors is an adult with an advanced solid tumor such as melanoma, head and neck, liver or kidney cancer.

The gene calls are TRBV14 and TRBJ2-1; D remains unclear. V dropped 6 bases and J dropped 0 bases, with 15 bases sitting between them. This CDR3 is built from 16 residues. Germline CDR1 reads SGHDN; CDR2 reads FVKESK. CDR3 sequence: CASSLDPTDSYNEQFF. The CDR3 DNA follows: TGTGCCAGCAGTCTCGACCCAACGGACTCCTACAATGAGCAGTTCTTC. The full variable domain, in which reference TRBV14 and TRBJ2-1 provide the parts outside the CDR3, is EAGVTQFPSHSVIEKGQTVTLRCDPISGHDNLYWYRRVMGKEIKFLLHFVKESKQDESGMPNNRFLAERTGGTYSTLKVQPAELEDSGVYFCASSLDPTDSYNEQFFGPGTRLTVL.

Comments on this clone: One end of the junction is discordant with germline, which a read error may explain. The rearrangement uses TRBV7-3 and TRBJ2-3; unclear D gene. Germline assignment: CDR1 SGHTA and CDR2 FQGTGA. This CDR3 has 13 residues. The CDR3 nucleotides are TGTGCCAGCAGCCGAGAAGGCACCGATACGCAGTATTTT. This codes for CASSREGTDTQYF.

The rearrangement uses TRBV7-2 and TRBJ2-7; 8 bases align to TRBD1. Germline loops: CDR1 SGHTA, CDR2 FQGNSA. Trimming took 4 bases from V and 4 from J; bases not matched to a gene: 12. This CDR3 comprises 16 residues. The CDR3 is CASSSPTTGETYEQYF. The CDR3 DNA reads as TGTGCCAGCAGCTCTCCAACGACAGGGGAGACTTACGAGCAGTACTTC.

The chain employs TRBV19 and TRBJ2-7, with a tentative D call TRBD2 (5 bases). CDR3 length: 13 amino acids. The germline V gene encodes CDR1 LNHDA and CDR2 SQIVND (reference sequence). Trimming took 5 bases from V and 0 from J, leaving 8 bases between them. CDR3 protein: CASSPGFSYEQYF. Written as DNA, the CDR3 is TGTGCCAGTAGTCCGGGGTTCTCCTACGAGCAGTACTTC.

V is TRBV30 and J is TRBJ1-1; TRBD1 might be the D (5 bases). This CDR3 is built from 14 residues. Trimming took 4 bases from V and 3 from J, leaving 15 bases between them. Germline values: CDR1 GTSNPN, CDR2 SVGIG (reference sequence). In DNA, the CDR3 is TGTGCCTGGAATTTGATGGAGGGGTACACTGAAGCTTTCTTT. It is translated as CAWNLMEGYTEAFF.

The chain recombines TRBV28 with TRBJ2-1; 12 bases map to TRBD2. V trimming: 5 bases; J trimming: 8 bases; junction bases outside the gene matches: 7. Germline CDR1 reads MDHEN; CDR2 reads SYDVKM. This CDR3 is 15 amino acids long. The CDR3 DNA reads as TGTGCCAGCAGTCCGACTAGCGGGAGTGTCTATGAGCAGTTCTTC. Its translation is CASSPTSGSVYEQFF.

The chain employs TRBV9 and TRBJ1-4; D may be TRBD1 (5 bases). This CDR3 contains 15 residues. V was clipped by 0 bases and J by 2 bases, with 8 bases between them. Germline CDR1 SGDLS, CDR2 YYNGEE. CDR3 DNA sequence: TGTGCCAGCAGCGTAGGTGGGGGGACTAATGAAAAACTGTTTTTT. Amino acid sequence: CASSVGGGTNEKLFF. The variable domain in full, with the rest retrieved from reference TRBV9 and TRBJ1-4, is DSGVTQTPKHLITATGQRVTLRCSPRSGDLSVYWYQQSLDQGLQFLIQYYNGEERAKGNILERFSAQQFPDLHSELNLSSLELGDSALYFCASSVGGGTNEKLFFGSGTQLSVL.

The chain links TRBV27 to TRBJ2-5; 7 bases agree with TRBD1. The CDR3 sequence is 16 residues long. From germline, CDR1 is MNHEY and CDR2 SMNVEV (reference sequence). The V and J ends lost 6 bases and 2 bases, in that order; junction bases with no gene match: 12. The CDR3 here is CASSLGSATGQETQYF. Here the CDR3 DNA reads TGTGCCAGCAGCTTGGGGTCCGCGACAGGGCAAGAGACCCAGTACTTC.

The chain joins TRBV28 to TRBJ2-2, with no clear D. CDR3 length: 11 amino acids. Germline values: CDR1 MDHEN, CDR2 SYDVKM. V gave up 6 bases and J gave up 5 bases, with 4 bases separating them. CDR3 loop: CASRRTGELFF. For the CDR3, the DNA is TGTGCCAGCAGAAGGACCGGGGAGCTGTTTTTT.

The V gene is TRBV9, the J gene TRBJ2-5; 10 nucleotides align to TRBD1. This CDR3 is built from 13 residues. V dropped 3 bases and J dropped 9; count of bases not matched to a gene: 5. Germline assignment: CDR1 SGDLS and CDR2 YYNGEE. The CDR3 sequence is CASSGQGAEAQYF. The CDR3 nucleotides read TGTGCCAGCAGCGGACAGGGGGCGGAGGCCCAGTACTTC. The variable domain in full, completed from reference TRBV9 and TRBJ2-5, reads DSGVTQTPKHLITATGQRVTLRCSPRSGDLSVYWYQQSLDQGLQFLIQYYNGEERAKGNILERFSAQQFPDLHSELNLSSLELGDSALYFCASSGQGAEAQYFGPGTRLLVL.

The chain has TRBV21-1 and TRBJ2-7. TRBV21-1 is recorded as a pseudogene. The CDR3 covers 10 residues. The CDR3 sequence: CASIRHEQYF. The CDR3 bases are TGTGCCAGCATACGGCACGAGCAGTACTTC.

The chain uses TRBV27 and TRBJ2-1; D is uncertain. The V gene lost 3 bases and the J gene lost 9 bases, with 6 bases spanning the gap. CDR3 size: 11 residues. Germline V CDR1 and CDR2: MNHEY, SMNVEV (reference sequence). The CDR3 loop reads CASSLRTEQFF. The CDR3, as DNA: TGTGCCAGCAGTTTGCGTACTGAGCAGTTCTTC.

CDR3 sequence reads: CASSLGGTGRYEQYF. The CDR3 bases are TGTGCCAGCAGCTTGGGCGGGACAGGTCGTTACGAGCAGTACTTC. V is TRBV5-6 and J is TRBJ2-7; 8 nucleotides match TRBD1. This CDR3 spans 15 amino acids. Germline V gene sequence: CDR1 SGHDT, CDR2 YYEEEE. V shed 0 bases and J 4 bases; nucleotides not matched to a gene: 6.

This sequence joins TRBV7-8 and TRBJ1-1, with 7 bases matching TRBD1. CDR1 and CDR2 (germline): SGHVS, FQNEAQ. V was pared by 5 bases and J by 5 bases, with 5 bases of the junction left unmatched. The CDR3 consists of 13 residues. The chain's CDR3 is CASSVQGLTEAFF. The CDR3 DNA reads TGTGCCAGCAGCGTACAGGGGTTGACTGAAGCTTTCTTT. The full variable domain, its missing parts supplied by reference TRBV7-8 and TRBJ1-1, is GAGVSQSPRYKVAKRGQDVALRCDPISGHVSLFWYQQALGQGPEFLTYFQNEAQLDKSGLPSDRFFAERPEGSVSTLKIQRTQQEDSAVYLCASSVQGLTEAFFGQGTRLTVV.